This TCR beta chain was sequenced during a study of T cell responses to AZD1222 COVID-19 vaccine. The study, taken as a whole, reports: In all cases, repertoires were sampled only after the peak T cell response.

This CDR3 has 13 residues. V lost 3 bases to trimming and J lost 10 bases; unmatched junction nucleotides: 10. Germline V gene lookup returns CDR1 SGHDT and CDR2 YYEEEE. A remark on this clone: Its antigen is not identified.

Combined were second doses at about 4 or about 12 weeks. TCRdb keeps only in-frame clones here, not all; method: immunoSEQ multiplex PCR. Among about 130,000 clones listed, roughly 93% were seen once. The chain recombines TRBV5-6 with TRBJ2-7; 7 nucleotides match TRBD1. Source: peripheral blood, taken 28 days after the second AZD1222 dose. This receptor was taken from an adult who received the AZD1222 COVID-19 vaccine. This CDR3 is CASSSLGQAPQYF. The CDR3 nucleotides read TGTGCCAGCAGCTCCCTAGGACAGGCTCCCCAGTACTTC. Looking up the rest from reference TRBV5-6 and TRBJ2-7 gives the full variable domain: DAGVTQSPTHLIKTRGQQVTLRCSPKSGHDTVSWYQQALGQGPQFIFQYYEEEERQRGNFPDRFSGHQFPNYSSELNVNALLLGDSALYLCASSSLGQAPQYFGPGTRLTVT.